The 14 T cell receptor beta chains below come from one sample, sequenced in a study of T cell responses to AZD1222 COVID-19 vaccine. This table comes from immunoSEQ multiplex PCR, and its TCRdb copy is limited to in-frame clones, with some not included. The sample has over 100,000 clones; roughly 87% are singletons. Sequenced here: peripheral blood, sampled on day 0 of AZD1222 vaccination. The receptors were sampled from an adult in good health.

This clone appeared once. V gene TRBV30 combines with J gene TRBJ2-7, with D perhaps given as TRBD1 or TRBD2 (5 bases each). The CDR3 covers 14 residues. The V gene lost 0 bases and the J gene lost 6 bases, with 15 bases spanning the gap. The germline CDR1 and CDR2 sequences are GTSNPN and SVGIG (reference sequence). CDR3: CAWSVKGRFFEQYF. The CDR3 DNA reads as TGTGCCTGGAGTGTAAAGGGACGGTTTTTCGAGCAGTACTTC.

The chain recombines TRBV7-2 with TRBJ2-2; D tentatively reads TRBD1 or TRBD2 (5 bases each). The CDR3 is 15 residues long. The V and J ends lost 0 bases and 6 bases respectively, with 11 bases between them. CDR1 and CDR2 (germline): SGHTA, FQGNSA. The CDR3, as DNA: TGTGCCAGCAGCTTAGCGAGGGACGCCTCCGGGGAGCTGTTTTTT. As protein: CASSLARDASGELFF.

The V and J genes are TRBV5-5 and TRBJ2-7; TRBD1 or TRBD2 may be the D gene (5 bases each). The V gene lost 3 bases and the J gene lost 3 bases, with 16 bases spanning the gap. The V gene's germline CDR1 is SGHKS and CDR2 YYEKEE (reference sequence). The CDR3 is 15 amino acids. The CDR3 coding sequence is TGTGCCAGCAGCTCGCCACAGGAGGCGCGCTACGAGCAGTACTTC. Amino acids: CASSSPQEARYEQYF.

The genes are TRBV5-1 and TRBJ1-1; 7 nucleotides line up with TRBD1. Germline V gene data show CDR1 as SGHRS and CDR2 as YFSETQ. The CDR3 sequence is 16 residues long. V lost 3 bases and J lost 0; bases outside the gene matches: 8. The CDR3 sequence: CASSSRDRDMNTEAFF. As DNA, the CDR3 is TGCGCCAGCAGCTCACGGGACAGAGACATGAACACTGAAGCTTTCTTT.

The chain links TRBV6-2 or TRBV6-3 to TRBJ1-1; D not certain. Deletions cut 4 bases from V and 5 bases from J, with 11 bases between. From germline, CDR1 is MNHEY and CDR2 SVGEGT. The CDR3 extends over 13 amino acids. DNA of the CDR3: TGTGCCAGCAGTTCACAACGAAGGACTGAAGCTTTCTTT. Translated: CASSSQRRTEAFF.

The chain carries TRBV6-1 and TRBJ1-1; D ambiguous. Germline CDR1 is MNHNS and CDR2 is SASEGT. The CDR3 totals 15 residues. Trimming cost V 2 bases and J 0 bases, with 10 bases left between them. The CDR3 region has the DNA TGTGCCAGCAGTGAATATTGGACGGTGAACACTGAAGCTTTCTTT. Amino acid sequence: CASSEYWTVNTEAFF.

This clone was counted a single time. This chain joins TRBV19 and TRBJ2-3; a possible D gene is TRBD1 (6 bases). The CDR3 is made up of 14 amino acids. V was clipped by 0 bases and J by 6 bases, with 10 bases between them. From germline, CDR1 is LNHDA and CDR2 SQIVND (reference sequence). The CDR3 nucleotides read TGTGCCAGTAGTATAGAGGAAAGGGGGGATACGCAGTATTTT. Its protein is CASSIEERGDTQYF.

This clone was recorded a few times. This chain links TRBV3-1 (or the pseudogene TRBV3-2) with TRBJ2-7; a weak D match, TRBD2 (5 bases). The CDR3 spans 11 residues. CDR1 and CDR2 from the germline V gene are LGHDT and YNNKEL (reference sequence). V dropped 6 bases and J dropped 6 bases, with 9 bases sitting between them. The CDR3 spells CASSTRGEQYF. CDR3 DNA: TGTGCCAGCAGTACCCGGGGCGAGCAGTACTTC.

This chain joins TRBV7-2 and TRBJ1-2, with a possible D match to TRBD1 (6 bases). The CDR3 loop spans 13 amino acids. CDR1 is SGHTA, CDR2 FQGNSA, per germline. With 5 bases removed from V and 7 bases from J, the gap between germline ends came to 14 bases. CDR3 amino acids: CASSSAGASGYTF. CDR3 nucleotides: TGTGCCAGCAGCAGCGCGGGGGCCTCTGGCTACACCTTC.

V is TRBV27 and J is TRBJ2-1, with 13 bases identical to TRBD2. The CDR3 runs 16 residues. After removal of 4 bases from V and 7 bases from J, the junction contained 7 bases not matched to a gene. Germline CDR1 MNHEY, CDR2 SMNVEV (reference sequence). The CDR3 spells CASSSGLAGPLNEQFF. In DNA, the CDR3 is TGTGCCAGCAGTTCGGGACTAGCGGGACCCCTTAATGAGCAGTTCTTC.

This sequence joins TRBV10-3 and TRBJ2-5; D possibly corresponds to TRBD2 (5 bases). Trimming took off 4 bases at V and 1 base at J, with 16 bases between the two ends. The CDR3 is made up of 16 amino acids. In germline, CDR1 is ENHRY, CDR2 SYGVKD. The CDR3 sequence: CAISGAPGKAQETQYF. The CDR3 bases are TGTGCCATCAGTGGGGCGCCGGGGAAGGCCCAAGAGACCCAGTACTTC.

The table lists this clone with a few counts. The chain has TRBV2 and TRBJ2-5; tentatively, D is TRBD2 (5 bases). Trimming cost V 7 bases and J 5 bases, with 14 bases left between them. The length of the CDR3 is 13 residues. Germline values: CDR1 SNHLY, CDR2 FYNNEI. The CDR3 is CASNQLDGETQYF. In nucleotides, the CDR3 is TGTGCCAGCAACCAACTAGACGGTGAGACCCAGTACTTC.

V usage is TRBV28 and J usage is TRBJ2-1; 9 nucleotides line up with TRBD2. Per the germline V gene, CDR1 is MDHEN and CDR2 is SYDVKM. V was clipped by 7 bases and J by 2 bases; unmatched bases: 6. The CDR3 runs 15 residues. DNA for the CDR3: TGTGCCAGCATGATGACTAGCGGCCCCTACAATGAGCAGTTCTTC. Amino acids: CASMMTSGPYNEQFF.

This sequence joins TRBV19 and TRBJ2-7; D call uncertain. CDR1 is LNHDA and CDR2 is SQIVND in the germline V gene (reference sequence). The CDR3 runs 13 residues. The ends were cut back, 3 bases at V and 7 bases at J, with 13 bases in the middle. The CDR3 is CASSIRVPGEQYF. In nucleotides, the CDR3 is TGTGCCAGTAGTATCCGCGTTCCGGGTGAGCAGTACTTC.